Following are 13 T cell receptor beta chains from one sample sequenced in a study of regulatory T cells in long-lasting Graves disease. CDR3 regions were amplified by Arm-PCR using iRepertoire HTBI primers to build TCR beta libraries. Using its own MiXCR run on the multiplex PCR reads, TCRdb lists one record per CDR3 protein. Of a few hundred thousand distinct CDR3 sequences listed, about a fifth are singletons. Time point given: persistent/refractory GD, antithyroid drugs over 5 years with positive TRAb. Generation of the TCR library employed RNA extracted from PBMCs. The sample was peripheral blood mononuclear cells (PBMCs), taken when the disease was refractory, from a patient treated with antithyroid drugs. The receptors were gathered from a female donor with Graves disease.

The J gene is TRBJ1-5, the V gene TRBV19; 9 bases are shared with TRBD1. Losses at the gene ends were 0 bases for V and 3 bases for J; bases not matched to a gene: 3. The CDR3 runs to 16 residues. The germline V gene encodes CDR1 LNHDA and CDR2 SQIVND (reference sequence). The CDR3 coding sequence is TGTGCCAGTAGTATAGAACGACAGGGGGTCAATCAGCCCCAGCATTTT. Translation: CASSIERQGVNQPQHF. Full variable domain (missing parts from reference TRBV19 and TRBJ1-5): DGGITQSPKYLFRKEGQNVTLSCEQNLNHDAMYWYRQDPGQGLRLIYYSQIVNDFQKGDIAEGYSVSREKKESFPLTVTSAQKNPTAFYLCASSIERQGVNQPQHFGDGTRLSIL.

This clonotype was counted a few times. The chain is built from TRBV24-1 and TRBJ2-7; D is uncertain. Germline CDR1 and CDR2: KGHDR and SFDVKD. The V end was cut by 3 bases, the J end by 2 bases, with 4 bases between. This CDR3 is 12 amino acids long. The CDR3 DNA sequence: TGTGCCACCAGTGATCAAACCTACGAGCAGTACTTC. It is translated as CATSDQTYEQYF.

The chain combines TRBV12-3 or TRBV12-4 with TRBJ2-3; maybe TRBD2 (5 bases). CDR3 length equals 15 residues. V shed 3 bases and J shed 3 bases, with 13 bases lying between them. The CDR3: CASSFLRGETDTQYF. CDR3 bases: TGTGCCAGCAGTTTTCTCCGGGGAGAGACAGATACGCAGTATTTT.

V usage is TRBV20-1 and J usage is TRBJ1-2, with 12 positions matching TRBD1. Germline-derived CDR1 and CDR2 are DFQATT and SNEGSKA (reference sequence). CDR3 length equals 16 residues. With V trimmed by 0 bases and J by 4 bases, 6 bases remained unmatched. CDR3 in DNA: TGCAGTGCTAGAGATAGGGGACAGGGGGCCTTCTATGGCTACACCTTC. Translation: CSARDRGQGAFYGYTF.

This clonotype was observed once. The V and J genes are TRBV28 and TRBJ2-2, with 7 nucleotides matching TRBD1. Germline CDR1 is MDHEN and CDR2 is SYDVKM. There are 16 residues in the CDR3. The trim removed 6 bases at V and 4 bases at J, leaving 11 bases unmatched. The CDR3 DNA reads TGTGCCAGCAGCATCCCCTACAGGGGAAGCACCGGGGAGCTGTTTTTT. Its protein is CASSIPYRGSTGELFF.

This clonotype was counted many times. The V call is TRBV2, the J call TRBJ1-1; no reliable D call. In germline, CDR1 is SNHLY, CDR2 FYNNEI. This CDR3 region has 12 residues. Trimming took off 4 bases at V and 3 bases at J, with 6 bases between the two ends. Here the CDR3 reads CASSGGYTEAFF. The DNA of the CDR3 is TGTGCCAGCAGTGGAGGGTACACTGAAGCTTTCTTT.

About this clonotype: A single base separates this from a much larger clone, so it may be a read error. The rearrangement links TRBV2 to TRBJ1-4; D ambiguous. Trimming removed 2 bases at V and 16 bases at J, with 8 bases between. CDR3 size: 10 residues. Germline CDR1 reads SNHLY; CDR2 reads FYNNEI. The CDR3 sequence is CASSEIQPFF. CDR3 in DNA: TGTGCCAGCAGTGAAATCCAGCCGTTTTTT.

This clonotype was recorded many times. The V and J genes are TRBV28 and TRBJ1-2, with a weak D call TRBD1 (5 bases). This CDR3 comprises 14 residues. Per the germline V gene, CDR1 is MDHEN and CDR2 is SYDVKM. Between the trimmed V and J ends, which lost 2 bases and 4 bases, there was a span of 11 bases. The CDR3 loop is CASSLGGVSYGYTF. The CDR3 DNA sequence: TGTGCCAGCAGTTTAGGGGGGGTGAGCTATGGCTACACCTTC.

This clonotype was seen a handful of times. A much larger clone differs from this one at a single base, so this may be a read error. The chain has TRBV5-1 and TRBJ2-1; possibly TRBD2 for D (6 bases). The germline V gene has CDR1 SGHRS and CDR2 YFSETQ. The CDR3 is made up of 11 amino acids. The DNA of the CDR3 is TGTGCCAGCAGCTCGGGGGACGAGCAGTTCTTC. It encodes CASSSGDEQFF.

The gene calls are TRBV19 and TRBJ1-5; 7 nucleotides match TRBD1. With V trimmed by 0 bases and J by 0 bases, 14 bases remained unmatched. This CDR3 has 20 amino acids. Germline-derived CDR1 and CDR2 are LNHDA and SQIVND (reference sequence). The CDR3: CASSIEIGGQAIYSNQPQHF. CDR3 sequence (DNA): TGTGCCAGTAGTATAGAAATAGGAGGACAGGCTATCTATAGCAATCAGCCCCAGCATTTT.

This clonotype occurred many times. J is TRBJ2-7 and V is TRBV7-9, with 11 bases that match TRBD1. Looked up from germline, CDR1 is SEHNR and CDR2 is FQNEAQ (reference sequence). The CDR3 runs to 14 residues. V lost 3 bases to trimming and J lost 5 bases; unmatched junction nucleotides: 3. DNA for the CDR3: TGTGCCAGCAGCTTGCGGACAGGGGGCGACGAGCAGTACTTC. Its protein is CASSLRTGGDEQYF.

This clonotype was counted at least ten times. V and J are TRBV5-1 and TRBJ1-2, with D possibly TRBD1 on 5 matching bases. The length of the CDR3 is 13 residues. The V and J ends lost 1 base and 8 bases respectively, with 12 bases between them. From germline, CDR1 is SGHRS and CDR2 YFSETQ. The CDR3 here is CASSLSGSGGYTF. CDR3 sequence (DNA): TGCGCCAGCAGCTTGTCGGGATCAGGGGGCTACACCTTC.

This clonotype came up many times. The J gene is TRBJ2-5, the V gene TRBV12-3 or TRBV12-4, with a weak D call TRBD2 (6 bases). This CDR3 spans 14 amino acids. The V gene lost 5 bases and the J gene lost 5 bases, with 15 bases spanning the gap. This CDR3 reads CASSPQEGAETQYF. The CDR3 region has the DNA TGTGCCAGCAGTCCTCAGGAGGGAGCTGAGACCCAGTACTTC.